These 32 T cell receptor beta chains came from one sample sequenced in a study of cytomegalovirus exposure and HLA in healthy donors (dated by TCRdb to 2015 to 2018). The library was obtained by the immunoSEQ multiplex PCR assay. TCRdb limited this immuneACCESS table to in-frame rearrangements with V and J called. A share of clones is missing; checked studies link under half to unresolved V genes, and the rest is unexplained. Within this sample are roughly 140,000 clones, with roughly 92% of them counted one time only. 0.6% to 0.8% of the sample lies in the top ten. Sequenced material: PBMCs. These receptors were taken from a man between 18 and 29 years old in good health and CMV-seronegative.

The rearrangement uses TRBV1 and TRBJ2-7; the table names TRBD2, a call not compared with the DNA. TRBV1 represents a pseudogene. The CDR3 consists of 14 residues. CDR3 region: CTSSQRGSSYEQYV. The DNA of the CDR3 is TGCACCAGCAGCCAACGGGGGAGCTCCTACGAGCAGTACGTC.

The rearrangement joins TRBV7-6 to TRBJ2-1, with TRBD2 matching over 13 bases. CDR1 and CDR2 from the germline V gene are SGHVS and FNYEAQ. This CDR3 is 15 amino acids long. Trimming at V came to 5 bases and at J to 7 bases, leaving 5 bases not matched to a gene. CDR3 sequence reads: CASSRTSGRGNEQFF. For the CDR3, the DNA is TGTGCCAGCAGCCGGACTAGCGGGAGAGGGAATGAGCAGTTCTTC.

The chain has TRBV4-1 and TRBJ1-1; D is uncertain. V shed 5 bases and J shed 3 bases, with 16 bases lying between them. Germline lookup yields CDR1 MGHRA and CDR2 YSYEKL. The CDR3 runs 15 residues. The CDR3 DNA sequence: TGCGCCAGCAGCTCGCGCCGCCCGATCGACACTGAAGCTTTCTTT. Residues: CASSSRRPIDTEAFF.

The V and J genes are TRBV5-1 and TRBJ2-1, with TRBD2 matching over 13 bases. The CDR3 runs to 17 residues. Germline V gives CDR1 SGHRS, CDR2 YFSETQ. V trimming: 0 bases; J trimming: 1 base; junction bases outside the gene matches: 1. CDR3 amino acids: CASSLGTSGSSYNEQFF. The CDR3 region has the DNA TGCGCCAGCAGCTTGGGGACTAGCGGGAGTTCCTACAATGAGCAGTTCTTC.

DNA for the CDR3: TGTGCCACCAGCAGAGATATGGTGGACAGTAACTATGGCTACACCTTC. Encoded protein: CATSRDMVDSNYGYTF. The genes are TRBV15 and TRBJ1-2, with D perhaps TRBD1 (6 bases). This CDR3 is built from 16 residues. Germline CDR1 LNHNV, CDR2 YYDKDF (reference sequence). Between the trimmed V and J ends, which lost 0 bases and 1 base, there was a span of 12 bases. Based on the CDR3 plus reference TRBV15 and TRBJ1-2, the full variable domain is DAMVIQNPRYQVTQFGKPVTLSCSQTLNHNVMYWYQQKSSQAPKLLFHYYDKDFNNEADTPDNFQSRRPNTSFCFLDIRSPGLGDTAMYLCATSRDMVDSNYGYTFGSGTRLTVV.

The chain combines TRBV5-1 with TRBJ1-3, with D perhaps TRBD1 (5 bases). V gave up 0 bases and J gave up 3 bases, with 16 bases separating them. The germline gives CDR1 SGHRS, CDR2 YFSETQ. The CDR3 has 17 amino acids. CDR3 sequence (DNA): TGCGCCAGCAGCTTGGTATGGTCGGCAGGGCTTGGAAACACCATATATTTT. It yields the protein CASSLVWSAGLGNTIYF.

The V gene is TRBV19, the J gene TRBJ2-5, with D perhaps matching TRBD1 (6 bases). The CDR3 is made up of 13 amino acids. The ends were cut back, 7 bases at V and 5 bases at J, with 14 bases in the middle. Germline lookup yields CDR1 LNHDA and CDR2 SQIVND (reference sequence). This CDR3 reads CASNNRVAETQYF. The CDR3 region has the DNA TGTGCCAGTAATAACAGGGTAGCGGAGACCCAGTACTTC.

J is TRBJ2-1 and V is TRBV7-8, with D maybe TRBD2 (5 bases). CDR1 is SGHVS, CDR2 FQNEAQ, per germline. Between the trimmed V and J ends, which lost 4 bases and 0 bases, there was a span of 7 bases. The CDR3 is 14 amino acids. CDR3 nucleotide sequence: TGTGCCAGCAGCTGGGAGAGCTCCTACAATGAGCAGTTCTTC. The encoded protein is CASSWESSYNEQFF.

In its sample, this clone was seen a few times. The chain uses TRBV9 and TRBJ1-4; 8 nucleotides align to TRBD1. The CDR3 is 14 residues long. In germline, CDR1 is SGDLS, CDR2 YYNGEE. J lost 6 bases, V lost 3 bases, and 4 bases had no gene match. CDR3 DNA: TGTGCCAGCAGCGGCACAGGGGGGGATGAAAAACTGTTTTTT. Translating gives CASSGTGGDEKLFF. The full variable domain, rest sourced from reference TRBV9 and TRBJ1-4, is DSGVTQTPKHLITATGQRVTLRCSPRSGDLSVYWYQQSLDQGLQFLIQYYNGEERAKGNILERFSAQQFPDLHSELNLSSLELGDSALYFCASSGTGGDEKLFFGSGTQLSVL.

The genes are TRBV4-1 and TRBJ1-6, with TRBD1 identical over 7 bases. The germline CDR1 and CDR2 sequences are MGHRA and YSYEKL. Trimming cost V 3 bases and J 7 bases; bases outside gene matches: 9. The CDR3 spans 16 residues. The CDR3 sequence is CASSQMTGMINSPLHF. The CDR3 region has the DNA TGCGCCAGCAGCCAGATGACAGGGATGATAAATTCACCCCTCCACTTT.

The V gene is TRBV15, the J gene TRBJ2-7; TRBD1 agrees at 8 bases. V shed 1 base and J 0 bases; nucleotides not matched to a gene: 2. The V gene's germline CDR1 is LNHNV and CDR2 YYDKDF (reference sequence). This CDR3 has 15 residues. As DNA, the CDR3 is TGTGCCACCAGCAGAGCCGGGACAGGCTCCTACGAGCAGTACGTC. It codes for CATSRAGTGSYEQYV.

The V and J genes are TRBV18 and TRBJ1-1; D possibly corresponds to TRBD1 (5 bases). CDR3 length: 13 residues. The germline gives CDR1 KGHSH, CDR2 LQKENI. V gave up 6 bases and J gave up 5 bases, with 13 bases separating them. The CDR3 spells CASSQGSDTEAFF. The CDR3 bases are TGTGCCAGCTCGCAGGGATCGGATACTGAAGCTTTCTTT.

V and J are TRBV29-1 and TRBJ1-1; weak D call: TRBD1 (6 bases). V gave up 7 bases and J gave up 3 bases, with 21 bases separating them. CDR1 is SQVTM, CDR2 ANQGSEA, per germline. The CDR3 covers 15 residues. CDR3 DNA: TGCAGCGAGAAGGAGGGGGGGCGCCTTGACACTGAAGCTTTCTTT. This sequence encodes CSEKEGGRLDTEAFF.

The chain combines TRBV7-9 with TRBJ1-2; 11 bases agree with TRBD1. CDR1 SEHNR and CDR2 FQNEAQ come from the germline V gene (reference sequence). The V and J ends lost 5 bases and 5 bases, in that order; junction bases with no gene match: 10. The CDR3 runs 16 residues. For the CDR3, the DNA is TGTGCCAGCAGCCCAGCAAGGACAGGGGGCAAGTATGGCTACACCTTC. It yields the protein CASSPARTGGKYGYTF.

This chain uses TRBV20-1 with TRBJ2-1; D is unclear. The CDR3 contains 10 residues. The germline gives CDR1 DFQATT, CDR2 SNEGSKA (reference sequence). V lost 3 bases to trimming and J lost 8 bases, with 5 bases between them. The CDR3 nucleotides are TGCAGTGCTAGTCTCGATGAGCAGTTCTTC. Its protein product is CSASLDEQFF.

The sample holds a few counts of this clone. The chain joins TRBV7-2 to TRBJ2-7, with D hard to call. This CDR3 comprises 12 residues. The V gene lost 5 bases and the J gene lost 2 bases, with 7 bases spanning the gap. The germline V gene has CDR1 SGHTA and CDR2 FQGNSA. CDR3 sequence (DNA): TGTGCCAGCAGCCTACCAACCTACGAGCAGTACTTC. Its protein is CASSLPTYEQYF.

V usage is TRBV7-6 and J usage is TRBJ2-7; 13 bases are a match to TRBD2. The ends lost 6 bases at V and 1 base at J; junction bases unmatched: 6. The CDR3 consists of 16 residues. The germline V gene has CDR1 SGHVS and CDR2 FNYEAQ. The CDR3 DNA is TGTGCCAGCAGTCTACGACTAGCGGGGGGTTCCTACGAGCAGTACTTC. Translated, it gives CASSLRLAGGSYEQYF.

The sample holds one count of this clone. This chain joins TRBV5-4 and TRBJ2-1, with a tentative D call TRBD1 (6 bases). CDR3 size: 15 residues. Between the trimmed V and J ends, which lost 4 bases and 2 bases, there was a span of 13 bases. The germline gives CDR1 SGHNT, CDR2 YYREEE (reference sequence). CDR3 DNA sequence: TGTGCCAGCAGCCGGGACATTGGAACCTACAATGAGCAGTTCTTC. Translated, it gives CASSRDIGTYNEQFF.

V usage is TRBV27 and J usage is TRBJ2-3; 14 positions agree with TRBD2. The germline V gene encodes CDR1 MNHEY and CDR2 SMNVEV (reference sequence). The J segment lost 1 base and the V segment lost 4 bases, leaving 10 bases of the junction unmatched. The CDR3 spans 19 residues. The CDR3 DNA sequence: TGTGCCAGCAGTTGGGGACTAGCGGGAGCCCCGGGTGGCACAGATACGCAGTATTTT. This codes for CASSWGLAGAPGGTDTQYF.

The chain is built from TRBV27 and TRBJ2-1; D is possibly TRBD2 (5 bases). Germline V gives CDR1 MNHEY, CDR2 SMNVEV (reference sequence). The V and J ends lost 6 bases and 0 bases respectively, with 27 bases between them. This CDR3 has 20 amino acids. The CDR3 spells CASRMGAFRLAEYSYNEQFF. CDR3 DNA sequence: TGTGCCAGCAGGATGGGTGCGTTTAGGCTAGCAGAATACTCCTACAATGAGCAGTTCTTC.

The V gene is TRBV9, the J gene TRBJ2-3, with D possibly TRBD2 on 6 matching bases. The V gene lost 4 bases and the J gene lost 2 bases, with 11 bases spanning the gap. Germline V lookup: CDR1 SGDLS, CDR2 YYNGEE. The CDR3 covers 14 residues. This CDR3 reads CASSLWTNTDTQYF. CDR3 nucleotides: TGTGCCAGCAGCTTATGGACTAACACAGATACGCAGTATTTT.

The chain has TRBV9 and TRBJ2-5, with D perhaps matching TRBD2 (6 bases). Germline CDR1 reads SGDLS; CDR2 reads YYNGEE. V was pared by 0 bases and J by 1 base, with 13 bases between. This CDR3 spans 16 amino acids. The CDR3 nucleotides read TGTGCCAGCAGCGTAGCAGGAGGGAGCCGCCAAGAGACCCAGTACTTC. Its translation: CASSVAGGSRQETQYF.

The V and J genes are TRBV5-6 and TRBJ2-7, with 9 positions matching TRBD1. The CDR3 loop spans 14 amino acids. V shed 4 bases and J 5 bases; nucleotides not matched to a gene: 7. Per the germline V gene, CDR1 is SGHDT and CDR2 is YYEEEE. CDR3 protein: CASSIRTGVHEQYV. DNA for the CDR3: TGTGCCAGCAGCATCCGGACAGGGGTTCACGAGCAGTACGTC.

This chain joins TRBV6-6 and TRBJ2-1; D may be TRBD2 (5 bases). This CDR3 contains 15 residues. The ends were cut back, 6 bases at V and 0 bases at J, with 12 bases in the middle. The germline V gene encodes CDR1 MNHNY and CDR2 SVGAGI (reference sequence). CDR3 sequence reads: CASSPGLSSYNEQFF. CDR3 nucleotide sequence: TGTGCCAGCAGCCCCGGACTGAGCTCCTACAATGAGCAGTTCTTC.

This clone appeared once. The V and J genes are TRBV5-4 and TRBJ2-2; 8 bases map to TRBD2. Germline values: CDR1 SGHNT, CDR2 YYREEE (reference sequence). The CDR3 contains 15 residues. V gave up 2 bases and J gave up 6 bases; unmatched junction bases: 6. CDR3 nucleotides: TGTGCCAGCAGCTTCGGACTAGCTTGGGCCGGGGAGCTGTTTTTT. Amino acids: CASSFGLAWAGELFF.

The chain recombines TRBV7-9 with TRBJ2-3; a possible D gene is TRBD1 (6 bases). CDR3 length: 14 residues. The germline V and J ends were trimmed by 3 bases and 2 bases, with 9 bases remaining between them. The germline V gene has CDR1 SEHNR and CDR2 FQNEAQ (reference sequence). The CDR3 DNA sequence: TGTGCCAGCAGCTTGACAGGATCCACAGATACGCAGTATTTT. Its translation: CASSLTGSTDTQYF.

CDR3 nucleotide sequence: TGTGCCAGCAAATTTGTTGGGGTCCCCCGGGGATCCTACGAGCAGTACTTC. Translation gives CASKFVGVPRGSYEQYF. The rearrangement links TRBV5-8 to TRBJ2-7, with D tentatively TRBD2 (5 bases). V lost 6 bases, J lost 1 base, and 23 bases lay in between. Germline V gene lookup returns CDR1 SGHTS and CDR2 YDEGEE. CDR3 length equals 17 residues.

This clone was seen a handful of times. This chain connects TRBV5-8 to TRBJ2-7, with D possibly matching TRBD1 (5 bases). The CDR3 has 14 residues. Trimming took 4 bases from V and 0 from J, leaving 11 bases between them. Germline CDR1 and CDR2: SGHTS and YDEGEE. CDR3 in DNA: TGTGCCAGCAGCCTAGACAGTAGCTCCTACGAGCAGTACGTC. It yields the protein CASSLDSSSYEQYV.

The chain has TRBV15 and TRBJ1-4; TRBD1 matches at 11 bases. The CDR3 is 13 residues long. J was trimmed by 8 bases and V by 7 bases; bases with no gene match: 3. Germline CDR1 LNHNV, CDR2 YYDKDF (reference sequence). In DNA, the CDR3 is TGTGCCACCAAGGACAGGGGGCGAGAAAAACTGTTTTTT. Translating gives CATKDRGREKLFF.

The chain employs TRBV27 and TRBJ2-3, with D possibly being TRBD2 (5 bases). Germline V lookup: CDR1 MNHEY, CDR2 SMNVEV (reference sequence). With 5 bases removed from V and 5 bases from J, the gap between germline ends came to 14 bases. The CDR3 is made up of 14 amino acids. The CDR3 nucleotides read TGTGCCAGCAGTCCAAGCGGCAGGCGAGATACGCAGTATTTT. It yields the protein CASSPSGRRDTQYF.

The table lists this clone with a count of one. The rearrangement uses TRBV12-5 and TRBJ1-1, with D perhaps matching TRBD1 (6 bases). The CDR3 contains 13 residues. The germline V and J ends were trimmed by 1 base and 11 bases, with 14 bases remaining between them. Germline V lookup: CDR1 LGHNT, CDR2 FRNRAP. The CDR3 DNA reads TGTGCTAGTGGTTTGGGAGGGGGTTTGGATGCTTTCTTT. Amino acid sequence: CASGLGGGLDAFF.

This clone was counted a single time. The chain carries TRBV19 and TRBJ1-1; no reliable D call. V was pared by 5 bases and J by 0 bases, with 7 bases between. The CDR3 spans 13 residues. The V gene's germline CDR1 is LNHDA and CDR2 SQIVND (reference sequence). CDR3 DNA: TGTGCCAGTAGTTTGTCGGTGAACACTGAAGCTTTCTTT. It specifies CASSLSVNTEAFF.